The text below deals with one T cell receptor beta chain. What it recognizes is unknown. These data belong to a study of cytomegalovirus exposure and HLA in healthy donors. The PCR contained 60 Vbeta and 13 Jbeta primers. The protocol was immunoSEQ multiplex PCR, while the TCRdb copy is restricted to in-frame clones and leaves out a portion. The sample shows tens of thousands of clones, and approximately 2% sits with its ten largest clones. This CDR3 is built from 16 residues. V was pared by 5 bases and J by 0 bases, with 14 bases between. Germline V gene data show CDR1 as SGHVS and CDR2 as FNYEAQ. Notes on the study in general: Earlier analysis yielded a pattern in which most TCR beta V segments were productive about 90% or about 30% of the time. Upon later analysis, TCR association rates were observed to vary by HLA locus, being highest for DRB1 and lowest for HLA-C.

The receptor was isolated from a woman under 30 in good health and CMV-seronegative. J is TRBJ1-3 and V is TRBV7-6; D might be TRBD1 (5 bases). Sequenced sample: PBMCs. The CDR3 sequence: CASSPISGGSGNTIYF. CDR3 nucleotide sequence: TGTGCCAGCAGCCCAATTAGCGGGGGCTCTGGAAACACCATATATTTT.